The 17 T cell receptor beta chains below all came from one sample that was sequenced in a study of T-cell reconstitution after alpha-beta-depleted transplantation in children. The TCRbeta library was prepared with unique molecular identifiers. TCRdb fed the PCR reads into MiXCR, producing one record per CDR3 protein. Of 450,000 to 700,000 distinct CDR3 sequences listed, 27% are singletons. The sequencing used PBMCs, collected before TCRalphabeta/CD19-depleted stem cell transplant. These receptor sequences come from a boy younger than two with Wiskott-Aldrich syndrome, due to receive a stem cell transplant.

The CDR3: CASSPQKKLFF. The DNA for the CDR3 is TGTGCCAGCAGTCCTCAGAAAAAACTGTTTTTT. This chain uses TRBV12-3 or TRBV12-4 with TRBJ1-4; D gene ambiguous. The CDR3 loop spans 11 amino acids. Trimming cost V 5 bases and J 9 bases, with 7 bases left between them.

The chain uses TRBV6-5 and TRBJ2-6; tentative D call: TRBD1 (5 bases). V lost 1 base, J lost 4 bases, and 14 bases lay in between. The CDR3 has 17 residues. CDR1 and CDR2 (germline): MNHEY, SVGAGI. The CDR3 DNA sequence: TGTGCCAGCAGTTACTTCCAGGGAAGGACGGGGGCCAACGTCCTGACTTTC. This encodes CASSYFQGRTGANVLTF.

As for this clonotype: One end of the junction fails to match germline, which may point to a read error. The J gene is TRBJ2-1, the V gene TRBV4-1; 11 nucleotides agree with TRBD2. The CDR3 extends over 12 amino acids. Germline V gives CDR1 MGHRA, CDR2 YSYEKL. The CDR3 DNA is TGCGCCAGCAGCCCAGTAGCGGGAGGGCCTCTCTTC. Translating gives CASSPVAGGPLF.

The rearrangement joins TRBV5-1 to TRBJ1-1; 7 bases are shared with TRBD1. CDR3 length: 14 residues. V trimming: 4 bases; J trimming: 4 bases; junction bases outside the gene matches: 7. The V gene's germline CDR1 is SGHRS and CDR2 YFSETQ. As DNA, the CDR3 is TGCGCCAGCAGCCCCGACAGGGTGGGCACTGAAGCTTTCTTT. It codes for CASSPDRVGTEAFF.

The chain recombines TRBV7-2 with TRBJ2-3; the match to TRBD2 covers 9 bases. The CDR3 totals 17 residues. Trimming removed 1 base from V and 3 bases from J; junction bases left unmatched: 8. In germline, CDR1 is SGHTA, CDR2 FQGNSA. The CDR3 reads CASSLGSSGSPTDTQYF. CDR3 sequence (DNA): TGTGCCAGCAGCTTAGGGAGTAGCGGGAGCCCGACAGATACGCAGTATTTT.

The chain carries TRBV12-3 or TRBV12-4 and TRBJ2-5; 8 nucleotides line up with TRBD1. The CDR3 sequence is 15 residues long. Unmatched junction bases numbered 6, after V lost 2 bases and J lost 4 bases. CDR3 in amino acids: CASSLSGGPGETQYF. CDR3 coding DNA: TGTGCCAGCAGTTTATCAGGGGGCCCGGGAGAGACCCAGTACTTC.

A few counts support this clonotype. The V gene is TRBV28, the J gene TRBJ2-5, with 10 bases matching TRBD2. CDR1 and CDR2 from the germline V gene are MDHEN and SYDVKM. The CDR3 is 16 residues long. V lost 5 bases and J lost 1; bases outside the gene matches: 7. CDR3 in DNA: TGTGCCAGCAGTCTCCGACTAGCGGGTACCCAAGAGACCCAGTACTTC. Its translation: CASSLRLAGTQETQYF.

The chain employs TRBV29-1 and TRBJ2-7; TRBD1 aligns across 7 bases. This CDR3 spans 12 amino acids. After removal of 6 bases from V and 0 bases from J, the junction contained 2 bases not matched to a gene. Germline CDR1 and CDR2: SQVTM and ANQGSEA. The CDR3 region is CSVGQVSYEQYF. CDR3 DNA: TGCAGCGTAGGACAGGTCTCCTACGAGCAGTACTTC.

A few counts support this clonotype. The CDR3 nucleotides are TGCGCCAGCAAGAAGGGCAACATGAACACTGAAGCTTTCTTT. Amino acids: CASKKGNMNTEAFF. The chain recombines TRBV5-1 with TRBJ1-1; D is uncertain. CDR3 length: 14 amino acids. Germline lookup yields CDR1 SGHRS and CDR2 YFSETQ. V gave up 6 bases and J gave up 0 bases, with 12 bases separating them.

This clonotype was seen only a few times. V is TRBV18 and J is TRBJ1-5; D may be TRBD1 (5 bases). The germline gives CDR1 KGHSH, CDR2 LQKENI. The CDR3 length is 14 residues. The V end was cut by 6 bases, the J end by 5 bases, with 14 bases between. This CDR3 reads CASSSGGKYQPQHF. The CDR3, as DNA: TGTGCCAGCTCCTCTGGGGGTAAATATCAGCCCCAGCATTTT.

The chain has TRBV2 and TRBJ2-2, with TRBD1 matching 8 bases. V lost 11 bases, J lost 1 base, and 9 bases stayed unmatched. CDR3 length: 15 residues. Germline-derived CDR1 and CDR2 are SNHLY and FYNNEI. This chain's CDR3 is CAWGLGQVNTGELFF. The CDR3 DNA reads as TGTGCCTGGGGATTGGGACAGGTGAACACCGGGGAGCTGTTTTTT.

The sample holds a few counts of this clonotype. This chain uses TRBV7-2 with TRBJ2-7; 11 bases fit TRBD2. Losses at the gene ends were 5 bases for V and 6 bases for J; bases not matched to a gene: 6. This CDR3 is built from 14 residues. Germline values: CDR1 SGHTA, CDR2 FQGNSA. The CDR3 protein is CASSRTSGSAEQYF. CDR3 DNA sequence: TGTGCCAGCAGCCGAACTAGCGGGAGTGCCGAGCAGTACTTC.

The chain is built from TRBV5-1 and TRBJ1-5, with 7 bases that match TRBD1. V shed 4 bases, J shed 4 bases, and the junction held 5 bases outside the gene matches. The germline V gene encodes CDR1 SGHRS and CDR2 YFSETQ. The CDR3 has 14 residues. The CDR3 protein is CASSPGGWNQPQHF. The CDR3, as DNA: TGCGCCAGCAGCCCAGGGGGGTGGAATCAGCCCCAGCATTTT.

This clonotype was observed a handful of times. The chain combines TRBV6-5 with TRBJ2-3, with D perhaps TRBD1 (6 bases). V lost 4 bases, J lost 2 bases, and 13 bases lay in between. CDR3 length: 15 amino acids. Germline V gene data show CDR1 as MNHEY and CDR2 as SVGAGI. CDR3 loop: CASSSLRGLTDTQYF. CDR3 DNA: TGTGCCAGCAGTTCCCTCAGGGGCCTCACAGATACGCAGTATTTT.

The chain has TRBV4-2 and TRBJ2-3; D is ambiguous. This CDR3 is built from 13 residues. Germline V CDR1 and CDR2: LGHNA, YNFKEQ. Trimming stripped 6 bases from V and 2 bases from J, with 9 bases between. In nucleotides, the CDR3 is TGTGCCAGCAGAATTTCAGCCACAGATACGCAGTATTTT. This codes for CASRISATDTQYF.

This clonotype was detected a few times. The V and J genes are TRBV7-3 and TRBJ2-1; D is undetermined. This CDR3 spans 16 amino acids. The V end lost 5 bases, the J end lost 0 bases, and 14 bases lay between the germline ends. Germline V CDR1 and CDR2: SGHTA, FQGTGA. The CDR3 reads CASSPLGRSSYNEQFF. The CDR3 DNA sequence: TGTGCCAGCAGCCCCCTCGGGCGAAGCTCCTACAATGAGCAGTTCTTC.

The chain uses TRBV12-3 or TRBV12-4 and TRBJ2-3, with TRBD2 as a possible D gene (5 bases). Trimming stripped 3 bases from V and 0 bases from J, with 13 bases between. The CDR3 loop spans 16 amino acids. CDR3 residues: CASSFRLAPSTDTQYF. In nucleotides, the CDR3 is TGTGCCAGCAGTTTCCGGCTAGCTCCCAGCACAGATACGCAGTATTTT.